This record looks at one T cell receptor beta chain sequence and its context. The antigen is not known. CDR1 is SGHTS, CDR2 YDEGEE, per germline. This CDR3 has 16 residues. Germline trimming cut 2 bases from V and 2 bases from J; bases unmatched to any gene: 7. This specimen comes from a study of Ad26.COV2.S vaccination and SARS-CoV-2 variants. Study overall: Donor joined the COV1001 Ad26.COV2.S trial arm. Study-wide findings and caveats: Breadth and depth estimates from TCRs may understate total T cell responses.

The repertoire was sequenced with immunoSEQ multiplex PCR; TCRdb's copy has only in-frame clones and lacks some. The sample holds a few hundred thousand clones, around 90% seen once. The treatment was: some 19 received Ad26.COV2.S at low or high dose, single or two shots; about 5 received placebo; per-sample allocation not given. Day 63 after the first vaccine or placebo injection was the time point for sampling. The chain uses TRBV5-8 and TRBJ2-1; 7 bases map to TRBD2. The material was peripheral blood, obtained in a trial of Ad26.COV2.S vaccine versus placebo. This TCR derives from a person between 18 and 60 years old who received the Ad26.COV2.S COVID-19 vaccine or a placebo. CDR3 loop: CASSLYNGRTYNEQFF. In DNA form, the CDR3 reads TGTGCCAGCAGCTTATATAACGGGAGGACCTACAATGAGCAGTTCTTC.